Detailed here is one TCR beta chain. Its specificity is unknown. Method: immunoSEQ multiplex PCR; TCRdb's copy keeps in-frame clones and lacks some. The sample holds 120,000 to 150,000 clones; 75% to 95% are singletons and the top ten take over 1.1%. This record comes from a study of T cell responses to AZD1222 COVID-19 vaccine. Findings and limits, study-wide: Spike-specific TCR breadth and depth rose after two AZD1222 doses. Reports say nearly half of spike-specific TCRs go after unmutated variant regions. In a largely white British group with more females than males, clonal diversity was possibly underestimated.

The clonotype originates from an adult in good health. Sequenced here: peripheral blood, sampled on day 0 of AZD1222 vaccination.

The CDR3 DNA sequence: TGTGCCAGCGGCCGTCCGGGACACACGGATAAAATCCGACTCTTAGGAAGTTCACCCCTCCACTTT. This codes for CASGRPGHTDKIRLLGSSPLHF. The J gene is TRBJ1-6, the V gene TRBV3-1 (or the pseudogene TRBV3-2), with D perhaps TRBD1 (6 bases). The CDR3 sequence is 22 residues long. The V gene lost 8 bases and the J gene lost 9 bases, with 41 bases spanning the gap. Per germline, CDR1 LGHDT and CDR2 YNNKEL (reference sequence).